Below, one TCR beta chain is given with its context. Its target is unknown. These data are taken from a study of CD4+ T cells in melanoma. Here immunoSEQ multiplex PCR was the method, and the copy in TCRdb shows in-frame clones only, minus some. The data hold more than 15,000 clones, with more than 70% observed a single time. The germline V gene encodes CDR1 SGHDN and CDR2 FVKESK. CDR3 length equals 14 residues. The V and J ends lost 4 bases and 2 bases, in that order; junction bases with no gene match: 3. Study-level results: In melanoma, neoantigen-specific CD4+ T cells reportedly differed in differentiation state. A reported correlation linked neoantigen-specific CD4+ T cells to CD8+, macrophage and B cell function.

This chain connects TRBV14 to TRBJ2-7; 9 bases fit TRBD2. The specimen was cells from a culture (not recorded whether cultured in vitro). This clonotype originated in a human donor with melanoma. The CDR3 DNA is TGTGCCAGCAGCCTGGCGGGGGGGACCTACGAGCAGTACTTC. Protein sequence: CASSLAGGTYEQYF.